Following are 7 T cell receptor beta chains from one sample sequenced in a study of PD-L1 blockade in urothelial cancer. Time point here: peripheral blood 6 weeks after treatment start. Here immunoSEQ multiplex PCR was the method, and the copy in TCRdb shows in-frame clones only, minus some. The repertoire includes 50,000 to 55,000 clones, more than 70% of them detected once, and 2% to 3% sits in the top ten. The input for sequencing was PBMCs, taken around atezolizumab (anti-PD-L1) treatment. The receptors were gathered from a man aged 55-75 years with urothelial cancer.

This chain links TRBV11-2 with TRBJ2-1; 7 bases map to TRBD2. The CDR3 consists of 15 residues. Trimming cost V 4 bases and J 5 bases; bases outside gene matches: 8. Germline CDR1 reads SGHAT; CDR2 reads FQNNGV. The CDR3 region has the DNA TGTGCCAGCAGCTCGTGGAGCGGGGAGCACAATGAGCAGTTCTTC. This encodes CASSSWSGEHNEQFF.

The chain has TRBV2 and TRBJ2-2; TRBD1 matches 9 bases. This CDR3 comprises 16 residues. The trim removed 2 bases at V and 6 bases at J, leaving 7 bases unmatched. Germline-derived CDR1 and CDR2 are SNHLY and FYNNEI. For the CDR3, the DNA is TGTGCCAGCAGTGAACGGGGACAGGGAACCGCCGGGGAGCTGTTTTTT. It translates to CASSERGQGTAGELFF.

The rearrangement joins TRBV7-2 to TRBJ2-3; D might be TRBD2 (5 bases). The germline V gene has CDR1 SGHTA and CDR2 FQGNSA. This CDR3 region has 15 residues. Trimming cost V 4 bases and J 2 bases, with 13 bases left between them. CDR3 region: CASSSRRPYTDTQYF. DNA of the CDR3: TGTGCCAGCAGCTCTCGGAGGCCGTACACAGATACGCAGTATTTT.

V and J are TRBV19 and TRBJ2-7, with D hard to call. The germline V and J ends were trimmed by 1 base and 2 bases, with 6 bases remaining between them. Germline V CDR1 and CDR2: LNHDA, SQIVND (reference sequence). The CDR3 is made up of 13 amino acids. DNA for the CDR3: TGTGCCAGTAGTATAGGTTCTACCTACGAGCAGTACTTC. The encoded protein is CASSIGSTYEQYF. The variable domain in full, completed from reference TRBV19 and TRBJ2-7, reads DGGITQSPKYLFRKEGQNVTLSCEQNLNHDAMYWYRQDPGQGLRLIYYSQIVNDFQKGDIAEGYSVSREKKESFPLTVTSAQKNPTAFYLCASSIGSTYEQYFGPGTRLTVT.

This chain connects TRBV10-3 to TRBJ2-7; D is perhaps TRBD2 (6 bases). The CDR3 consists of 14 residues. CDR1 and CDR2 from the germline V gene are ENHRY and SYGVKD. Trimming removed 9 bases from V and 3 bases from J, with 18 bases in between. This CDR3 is CAMGAGIANYEQYF. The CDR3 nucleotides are TGTGCCATGGGAGCGGGCATAGCCAACTACGAGCAGTACTTC.

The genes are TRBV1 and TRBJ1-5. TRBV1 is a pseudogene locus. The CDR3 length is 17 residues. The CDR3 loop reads CTSSHPGGGRKNQPQHF. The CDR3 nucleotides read TGCACCAGCAGCCACCCCGGGGGGGGGCGGAAGAATCAGCCCCAGCATTTT.

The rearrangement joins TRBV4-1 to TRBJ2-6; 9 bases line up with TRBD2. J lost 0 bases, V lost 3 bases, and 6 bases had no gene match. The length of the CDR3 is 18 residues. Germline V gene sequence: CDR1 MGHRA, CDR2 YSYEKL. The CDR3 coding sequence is TGCGCCAGCAGCCATATCGTGCGGGGGGGCTCTGGGGCCAACGTCCTGACTTTC. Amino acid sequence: CASSHIVRGGSGANVLTF.